A single sample is the source of the 26 T cell receptor beta chains below, sequenced in a study of blood T cells in healthy people across ages (dated by TCRdb to about 2015). The method behind the library was 5' RACE. The sequencer was an Illumina HiSeq 2500. The second PCR ran for about 6 to 11 cycles and used a J-beta primer mix along with a sample-barcoded 5' primer. The public reads were reanalyzed by TCRdb: fastp trimming at Q25, MiXCR alignment, in-frame beta chains only. Duplicate CDR3 protein sequences are folded into a single record with the most common DNA and genes. This sample lists some 880,000 distinct CDR3 sequences; under 40% were detected once. 10% to 15% of the sample is taken by the ten largest. Sequences were obtained from blood. The source is a man between 18 and 29 years old in good health.

The J gene is TRBJ1-2, the V gene TRBV9, with no clear D. Between the trimmed V and J ends, which lost 1 base and 4 bases, there was a span of 11 bases. CDR3 length equals 14 residues. Germline V gives CDR1 SGDLS, CDR2 YYNGEE. The CDR3 nucleotides read TGTGCCAGCAGCGTATCGTCCAGAGGCTATGGCTACACCTTC. This sequence encodes CASSVSSRGYGYTF. The full variable domain, its missing parts supplied by reference TRBV9 and TRBJ1-2, is DSGVTQTPKHLITATGQRVTLRCSPRSGDLSVYWYQQSLDQGLQFLIQYYNGEERAKGNILERFSAQQFPDLHSELNLSSLELGDSALYFCASSVSSRGYGYTFGSGTRLTVV.

In this sample, this clonotype turned up many times. The chain couples TRBV20-1 to TRBJ2-3; D could derive from TRBD1 or TRBD2 (5 bases each). In germline, CDR1 is DFQATT, CDR2 SNEGSKA (reference sequence). Deletions cut 3 bases from V and 7 bases from J, with 20 bases between. CDR3 length: 15 amino acids. The CDR3 protein is CSASDRGLAMNTQYF. The CDR3 coding sequence is TGCAGTGCTAGTGACAGAGGGCTAGCTATGAATACGCAGTATTTT.

This clonotype was recorded many times. This chain connects TRBV9 to TRBJ2-3; tentative D call: TRBD1 (5 bases). From germline, CDR1 is SGDLS and CDR2 YYNGEE. The CDR3 has 14 residues. V was cut by 7 bases and J by 3 bases, with 15 bases left in between. The CDR3 nucleotides read TGTGCCAGCTCACAGGTCGGGTTTACAGATACGCAGTATTTT. As protein: CASSQVGFTDTQYF. Variable domain in full (rest from reference TRBV9 and TRBJ2-3): DSGVTQTPKHLITATGQRVTLRCSPRSGDLSVYWYQQSLDQGLQFLIQYYNGEERAKGNILERFSAQQFPDLHSELNLSSLELGDSALYFCASSQVGFTDTQYFGPGTRLTVL.

In regard to this clonotype: One junction end disagrees with the germline gene, perhaps due to a read error. The rearrangement links TRBV6-5 to TRBJ2-5; unclear D gene. The CDR3 runs to 14 residues. The germline V gene has CDR1 MNHEY and CDR2 SVGAGI. CDR3 nucleotide sequence: TGTGCCAGCAGGTACTCTAGAGTTCAAGAGACCCAGTACTTC. It codes for CASRYSRVQETQYF.

J is TRBJ2-1 and V is TRBV7-9; tentatively, D is TRBD1 or TRBD2 (6 bases each). The length of the CDR3 is 15 residues. Germline assignment: CDR1 SEHNR and CDR2 FQNEAQ (reference sequence). The V end was cut by 4 bases, the J end by 13 bases, with 23 bases between. The chain's CDR3 is CASSSSGAEAKTQFF. In nucleotides, the CDR3 is TGTGCCAGCAGCTCATCGGGGGCCGAGGCGAAGACCCAGTTCTTC.

As regards this clonotype: Since a much larger clone is just one base distant, this may be a read error. The rearrangement uses TRBV20-1 and TRBJ2-5; a possible D gene is TRBD1 (8 bases). The germline V gene has CDR1 DFQATT and CDR2 SNEGSKA (reference sequence). This CDR3 is 13 amino acids long. V was clipped by 8 bases and J by 6 bases, with 19 bases between them. CDR3 sequence: CSTIDRGGKTQYF. CDR3 in DNA: TGCAGTACTATAGACAGGGGAGGGAAGACCCAGTACTTC.

Only a few counts were recorded for this clonotype. In DNA form, the CDR3 reads TGTGCCAGCAGCGCAAGCGGACCCTATGGCTACACCTTC. Encoded protein: CASSASGPYGYTF. The chain links TRBV11-2 to TRBJ1-2; D gene uncertain. The germline gives CDR1 SGHAT, CDR2 FQNNGV. V gave up 5 bases and J gave up 4 bases, with 11 bases separating them. This CDR3 has 13 amino acids.

Concerning this clonotype: This sequence may be a read error, since a much larger clone differs from it by one base. V gene TRBV4-3 combines with J gene TRBJ2-7, with D possibly matching TRBD1 (5 bases). The V and J ends lost 1 base and 3 bases respectively, with 13 bases between them. The CDR3 has 15 residues. Germline CDR1 reads LGHNA; CDR2 reads YSLEER. The CDR3: CASSQGTRVVYEQYF. CDR3 sequence (DNA): TGCGCCAGCAGCCAAGGGACAAGGGTAGTCTACGAGCAGTACTTC.

This clonotype appeared many times. The chain couples TRBV20-1 to TRBJ1-2, with TRBD1 matching over 7 bases. In germline, CDR1 is DFQATT, CDR2 SNEGSKA (reference sequence). The CDR3 has 15 amino acids. The junction had 15 bases not matched to a gene; V was cut back by 3 bases and J by 8 bases. The CDR3 loop is CSASQLPGGEGGYTF. The CDR3 DNA is TGCAGTGCTAGTCAGTTACCAGGGGGTGAAGGCGGCTACACCTTC.

The chain employs TRBV4-1 and TRBJ2-4; possibly TRBD1 for D (6 bases). Germline loops: CDR1 MGHRA, CDR2 YSYEKL. V lost 2 bases and J lost 4, with 15 bases in between. The CDR3 length is 16 residues. The CDR3 protein is CASSQPPVGQKNIQYF. For the CDR3, the DNA is TGCGCCAGCAGCCAACCCCCGGTAGGACAGAAAAACATTCAGTACTTC.

A remark on this clonotype: Its ends do not fully match the called genes, so a read error is possible. V usage is TRBV7-9 and J usage is TRBJ1-4; D remains unclear. This CDR3 spans 15 amino acids. Germline assignment: CDR1 SEHNR and CDR2 FQNEAQ (reference sequence). CDR3 amino acids: CASSLAGTTNEKLFF. Here the CDR3 DNA reads TGCGCCAGCAGCTTGGCCGGAACAACTAATGAAAAACTGTTTTTT.

The chain is built from TRBV6-6 and TRBJ1-6, with 8 bases lining up with TRBD1. The germline V gene has CDR1 MNHNY and CDR2 SVGAGI (reference sequence). The ends lost 3 bases at V and 5 bases at J; junction bases unmatched: 6. The CDR3 runs to 16 residues. Written as DNA, the CDR3 is TGTGCCAGCAGTTATAAACAGGGGGTAGATAATTCACCCCTCCACTTT. This translates into CASSYKQGVDNSPLHF.

A single count supports this clonotype. The chain joins TRBV3-1 to TRBJ1-1; D is unresolved. V was pared by 3 bases and J by 6 bases, with 17 bases between. Germline CDR1 and CDR2: LGHDT and YNNKEL (reference sequence). The CDR3 is 15 amino acids. This chain's CDR3 is CASSHVAGMLAEAFF. In DNA form, the CDR3 reads TGTGCCAGCAGCCACGTGGCAGGCATGTTGGCTGAAGCTTTCTTT. Looking up the rest from reference TRBV3-1 and TRBJ1-1 gives the full variable domain: DTAVSQTPKYLVTQMGNDKSIKCEQNLGHDTMYWYKQDSKKFLKIMFSYNNKELIINETVPNRFSPKSPDKAHLNLHINSLELGDSAVYFCASSHVAGMLAEAFFGQGTRLTVV.

This clonotype was seen more than once but under ten times. The rearrangement joins TRBV11-2 to TRBJ2-1; 8 positions match TRBD2. CDR1 is SGHAT, CDR2 FQNNGV, per germline. V gave up 6 bases and J gave up 6 bases; unmatched junction bases: 13. The CDR3 contains 16 residues. The CDR3 loop reads CASRHPGGRGGNEQFF. CDR3 DNA: TGTGCCAGCAGACATCCGGGGGGGCGGGGAGGCAATGAGCAGTTCTTC.

Many counts were recorded for this clonotype. The gene calls are TRBV20-1 and TRBJ2-1; the match to TRBD1 covers 9 bases. CDR1 DFQATT and CDR2 SNEGSKA come from the germline V gene (reference sequence). After removal of 5 bases from V and 8 bases from J, the junction contained 4 bases not matched to a gene. This CDR3 contains 12 residues. CDR3 DNA sequence: TGCAGTGCTTGGGACAGGGTCGATGAGCAGTTCTTC. Encoded protein: CSAWDRVDEQFF.

The CDR3 DNA is TGTGCCAGCAGCTCTGAACCTGGGACATTTTCAACCTCTACTACCTACAATGAGCAGTACTTC. It codes for CASSSEPGTFSTSTTYNEQYF. The chain combines TRBV9 with TRBJ2-5, with D possibly matching TRBD1 (6 bases). The CDR3 is made up of 21 amino acids. Germline loops: CDR1 SGDLS, CDR2 YYNGEE. V gave up 4 bases and J gave up 11 bases, with 42 bases separating them.

This clonotype was detected only a few times. This chain connects TRBV9 to TRBJ2-3, with 7 bases that match TRBD2. The CDR3 loop spans 17 amino acids. The trim removed 0 bases at V and 2 bases at J, leaving 9 bases unmatched. Germline-derived CDR1 and CDR2 are SGDLS and YYNGEE. The CDR3 loop is CASSVGRLAAYTDTQYF. In DNA form, the CDR3 reads TGTGCCAGCAGCGTAGGTAGGCTAGCGGCATACACAGATACGCAGTATTTT.

This clonotype has only a few counts. The chain is built from TRBV12-3 or TRBV12-4 and TRBJ1-5; 7 nucleotides match TRBD1. The CDR3 contains 14 residues. V shed 6 bases, J shed 4 bases, and the junction held 6 bases outside the gene matches. CDR3 sequence: CASRRDSNNQPQHF. CDR3 DNA sequence: TGTGCCAGCAGACGGGACAGCAATAATCAGCCCCAGCATTTT.

The chain couples TRBV11-2 to TRBJ2-1; tentatively, D is TRBD2 (5 bases). This CDR3 spans 12 amino acids. CDR1 and CDR2 from the germline V gene are SGHAT and FQNNGV. V was shortened by 6 bases and J by 7 bases, with 10 bases between the two germline ends. The CDR3: CASREASNEQFF. DNA of the CDR3: TGTGCCAGCAGGGAGGCATCAAATGAGCAGTTCTTC. The variable domain in full, completed from reference TRBV11-2 and TRBJ2-1, reads EAGVAQSPRYKIIEKRQSVAFWCNPISGHATLYWYQQILGQGPKLLIQFQNNGVVDDSQLPKDRFSAERLKGVDSTLKIQPAKLEDSAVYLCASREASNEQFFGPGTRLTVL.

A few counts support this clonotype. The chain employs TRBV4-3 and TRBJ2-3; 10 bases agree with TRBD2. Germline assignment: CDR1 LGHNA and CDR2 YSLEER. The V and J ends lost 3 bases and 2 bases, in that order; junction bases with no gene match: 8. This CDR3 contains 17 residues. The CDR3 DNA reads as TGCGCCAGCAGCCATGGTAGCGGGGGGTTCAACACAGATACGCAGTATTTT. Amino acids: CASSHGSGGFNTDTQYF.

V and J are TRBV20-1 and TRBJ1-4, with D perhaps TRBD1 (5 bases). The CDR3 length is 14 residues. CDR1 and CDR2 from the germline V gene are DFQATT and SNEGSKA (reference sequence). V was trimmed by 3 bases and J by 8 bases, leaving 16 bases between them. CDR3 protein: CSAREAGRVEKLFF. The CDR3 DNA follows: TGCAGTGCTAGGGAAGCGGGCAGGGTAGAAAAACTGTTTTTT.

The chain employs TRBV6-1 and TRBJ2-3, with D maybe TRBD2 (6 bases). CDR3 size: 18 residues. Germline V gene lookup returns CDR1 MNHNS and CDR2 SASEGT. Trimming removed 0 bases from V and 1 base from J, with 17 bases in between. The CDR3: CASSEAPPVAGRTDTQYF. DNA of the CDR3: TGTGCCAGCAGTGAAGCCCCCCCCGTTGCGGGGCGCACAGATACGCAGTATTTT.

This sequence joins TRBV20-1 and TRBJ1-1; 8 nucleotides agree with TRBD1. The J segment lost 10 bases and the V segment lost 6 bases, leaving 4 bases of the junction unmatched. The V gene's germline CDR1 is DFQATT and CDR2 SNEGSKA (reference sequence). The CDR3 is 10 residues long. The CDR3 is CSATDRGAFF. The CDR3 nucleotides are TGCAGTGCCACCGACAGGGGAGCTTTCTTT.

This clonotype was observed at least ten times. The V gene is TRBV3-1, the J gene TRBJ2-5, with D unresolved. The germline V and J ends were trimmed by 0 bases and 1 base, with 9 bases remaining between them. This CDR3 is built from 15 residues. Looked up from germline, CDR1 is LGHDT and CDR2 is YNNKEL (reference sequence). The DNA for the CDR3 is TGTGCCAGCAGCCAAGATTTGCGTTTCCAAGAGACCCAGTACTTC. Protein: CASSQDLRFQETQYF.

The V call is TRBV2, the J call TRBJ2-1, with a possible D match to TRBD1 (5 bases). V gave up 4 bases and J gave up 6 bases, with 19 bases separating them. The CDR3 sequence is 16 residues long. Germline V gives CDR1 SNHLY, CDR2 FYNNEI. The CDR3 spells CASSGQGPTALNEQFF. In DNA form, the CDR3 reads TGTGCCAGCAGTGGGCAAGGCCCGACAGCCCTCAATGAGCAGTTCTTC.

This clonotype has just a few counts. This rearrangement joins TRBV25-1 to TRBJ2-5, with D uncertain. V lost 7 bases to trimming and J lost 0 bases, with 9 bases between them. CDR1 MGHDK and CDR2 SYGVNS come from the germline V gene. CDR3 length: 13 residues. DNA of the CDR3: TGTGCCAGCACGGGCAACAACCAAGAGACCCAGTACTTC. Encoded protein: CASTGNNQETQYF.